This T cell receptor beta chain originates from a study of cytomegalovirus exposure and HLA in healthy donors. Findings of the study overall: Available immune exposure information was restricted to CMV serostatus only. It was likely that a cluster of highly shared sequence variants was a sequencing artifact. The study designated some 180 TCR beta chains cytomegalovirus-associated.

Unmatched junction bases numbered 10, after V lost 2 bases and J lost 4 bases. CDR3 length: 17 residues. Looked up from germline, CDR1 is SGHRS and CDR2 is YFSETQ. A note on this clone: What it binds is not known.

The primer mix had 60 Vbeta and 13 Jbeta primers. This table comes from immunoSEQ multiplex PCR, and its TCRdb copy is limited to in-frame clones, with some not included. The sample carries approximately 190,000 clones, roughly 90% recorded once. The material sequenced was PBMCs. This clonotype originated in a boy between 2 and 10 years old in good health and CMV-seronegative. The chain carries TRBV5-1 and TRBJ2-1, with 9 positions matching TRBD1. The CDR3 region has the DNA TGCGCCAGCAGCTTACTGGGGACAGGGAGTAGGTACAATGAGCAGTTCTTC. Protein sequence: CASSLLGTGSRYNEQFF.